This T cell receptor (beta chain) came from a study of T cell responses to AZD1222 COVID-19 vaccine. Whole-study findings and limits: Reports indicate that nearly half of spike-specific TCRs are directed at unmutated variant regions. Baseline seropositivity occurred in only six or seven AZD1222 recipients. Spike-specific TCR breadth and depth went up after people got two AZD1222 doses.

The CDR3 is 13 amino acids. V shed 6 bases, J shed 4 bases, and the junction held 5 bases outside the gene matches. Germline-derived CDR1 and CDR2 are MNHEY and SMNVEV (reference sequence). Notes on this clone: Its antigen is unknown.

The data were produced by immunoSEQ multiplex PCR, yet TCRdb's version contains in-frame clones alone and is incomplete. The sample yields some 140,000 clones, roughly 89% seen once. The genes are TRBV27 and TRBJ1-2, with 7 bases fitting TRBD1. The sequences come from peripheral blood, collected on day 0 of AZD1222 vaccination. This TCR was recovered from an adult in good health. CDR3 protein: CASRPTGPYGYTF. CDR3 sequence (DNA): TGTGCCAGCAGGCCGACAGGGCCCTATGGCTACACCTTC.